This paragraph covers one T cell receptor (beta chain) sequence. Its specificity is unknown. Germline V gene sequence: CDR1 SGDLS, CDR2 YYNGEE. This CDR3 comprises 12 residues. Between the trimmed V and J ends, which lost 2 bases and 6 bases, there was a span of 7 bases. Every sample had about 0.9-10 million cryopreserved PBMC in it before DNA extraction. This sample is part of a study of long-term antiretroviral therapy in people with HIV. For the study at large: By about a decade, the earliest samples predate the 2015 immediate-ART recommendation. Study-wide results and limits: Researchers lacked any data on ART adherence, viral resistance or therapy changes.

At the survey level, the v3.0 immunoSEQ assay was run. TCRdb's table, derived via immunoSEQ multiplex PCR, lists solely in-frame clones and lacks some. Of roughly 33,000 clones in the sample, roughly 97% were seen once. The sample in question was unsorted PBMCs, obtained 6.9 years after starting antiretroviral therapy. The chain couples TRBV9 to TRBJ2-3; D is perhaps TRBD2 (5 bases). This receptor was taken from a man aged 25 to 40 with HIV. The CDR3 DNA sequence: TGTGCCAGCAGCGTTGGGGAGGATACGCAGTATTTT. Its protein product is CASSVGEDTQYF.